Listed here are 11 T cell receptor beta chains from one sample, sequenced in a study of blood T cell repertoires in COVID-19. Here immunoSEQ multiplex PCR was the method, and the copy in TCRdb shows in-frame clones only, minus some. This sample yields 200,000 to 250,000 clones, of which roughly 86% are seen a single time; roughly 3% belongs to the top ten. The material sequenced was peripheral blood. The source of these receptors is a woman aged 25 to 39 who had recovered from COVID-19.

There are a few counts of this clone. The chain recombines TRBV30 with TRBJ1-6; no definite D call. Trimming cost V 0 bases and J 9 bases, with 12 bases left between them. Germline V CDR1 and CDR2: GTSNPN, SVGIG (reference sequence). This CDR3 comprises 14 residues. The DNA of the CDR3 is TGTGCCTGGAGTGTAATCACAGCGGTTTCACCCCTCCACTTT. The encoded protein is CAWSVITAVSPLHF. The complete variable domain, with remaining parts taken from reference TRBV30 and TRBJ1-6, reads SQTIHQWPATLVQPVGSPLSLECTVEGTSNPNLYWYRQAAGRGLQLLFYSVGIGQISSEVPQNLSASRPQDRQFILSSKKLLLSDSGFYLCAWSVITAVSPLHFGNGTRLTVT.

The chain uses TRBV5-6 and TRBJ1-4, with 10 bases lining up with TRBD1. CDR1 is SGHDT, CDR2 YYEEEE, per germline. The CDR3 is 15 amino acids. Losses at the gene ends were 2 bases for V and 7 bases for J; bases not matched to a gene: 5. The CDR3 DNA reads TGTGCCAGCAGCTTACCGGGACAGGGGAGTGAAAAACTGTTTTTT. This codes for CASSLPGQGSEKLFF.

This clone came up a few times. The V and J genes are TRBV11-2 and TRBJ2-4; 8 bases line up with TRBD1. The germline V gene encodes CDR1 SGHAT and CDR2 FQNNGV. This CDR3 contains 14 residues. J was trimmed by 3 bases and V by 5 bases; bases with no gene match: 3. The CDR3, as DNA: TGTGCCAGCAGCACTACAGGGGGCAAAAACATTCAGTACTTC. As protein: CASSTTGGKNIQYF.

DNA of the CDR3: TGTGCCAGCAGTTTACCCGGGGGACAGGGGATGGACTATGGCTACACCTTC. Translation gives CASSLPGGQGMDYGYTF. The chain is built from TRBV28 and TRBJ1-2; 10 nucleotides match TRBD1. After removal of 2 bases from V and 3 bases from J, the junction contained 9 bases not matched to a gene. From germline, CDR1 is MDHEN and CDR2 SYDVKM. The CDR3 length is 17 residues.

This clone was counted once. The chain has TRBV12-3 or TRBV12-4 and TRBJ2-5, with TRBD1 matching 7 bases. J gave up 5 bases and V 4 bases, and 4 bases lay outside the gene matches. The length of the CDR3 is 13 residues. DNA of the CDR3: TGTGCCAGCAGTTCCGACAGGGTGGAGACCCAGTACTTC. Translated, it gives CASSSDRVETQYF.

This sequence joins TRBV4-3 and TRBJ1-5; tentative D call: TRBD1 (5 bases). This CDR3 spans 17 amino acids. Looked up from germline, CDR1 is LGHNA and CDR2 is YSLEER. V lost 1 base to trimming and J lost 3 bases, with 16 bases between them. CDR3 in DNA: TGCGCCAGCAGCCAAGGGGGAGGGGAATGGGTCAATCAGCCCCAGCATTTT. This translates into CASSQGGGEWVNQPQHF.

V usage is TRBV5-1 and J usage is TRBJ2-5; maybe TRBD1 (5 bases). The CDR3 consists of 14 residues. V was pared by 1 base and J by 5 bases, with 12 bases between. Germline CDR1 SGHRS, CDR2 YFSETQ. For the CDR3, the DNA is TGCGCCAGCAGCTTGCAGACAGTGGAGGAGACCCAGTACTTC. It yields the protein CASSLQTVEETQYF.

This clone was picked up one time. The chain combines TRBV6-1 with TRBJ2-7; 10 bases are shared with TRBD2. The CDR3 totals 14 residues. With 3 bases clipped from V and 3 bases from J, the junction kept 2 bases outside the gene matches. Germline V gene lookup returns CDR1 MNHNS and CDR2 SASEGT. The CDR3 is CASSEQRGGYEQYF. For the CDR3, the DNA is TGTGCCAGCAGTGAGCAGCGGGGGGGCTACGAGCAGTACTTC.

V is TRBV19 and J is TRBJ2-6; 7 nucleotides agree with TRBD1. J gave up 3 bases and V 9 bases, and 8 bases lay outside the gene matches. Germline V gives CDR1 LNHDA, CDR2 SQIVND (reference sequence). The CDR3 loop spans 15 amino acids. The CDR3 protein is CASSEGAGGANVLTF. The CDR3 region has the DNA TGTGCCAGCAGTGAGGGGGCTGGTGGGGCCAACGTCCTGACTTTC. Full variable domain (outside the CDR3, taken from reference TRBV19 and TRBJ2-6): DGGITQSPKYLFRKEGQNVTLSCEQNLNHDAMYWYRQDPGQGLRLIYYSQIVNDFQKGDIAEGYSVSREKKESFPLTVTSAQKNPTAFYLCASSEGAGGANVLTFGAGSRLTVL.

The chain employs TRBV10-2 and TRBJ1-1; D is possibly TRBD1 (6 bases). Germline assignment: CDR1 WSHSY and CDR2 SAAADI. CDR3 length: 14 amino acids. The V and J ends lost 7 bases and 0 bases respectively, with 12 bases between them. CDR3 sequence (DNA): TGCGCCAGCAACGACAGGAGTATGAACACTGAAGCTTTCTTT. This gives the protein CASNDRSMNTEAFF.

This clone appeared once. V gene TRBV5-5 combines with J gene TRBJ2-7, with D perhaps matching TRBD1 (6 bases). Trimming took off 3 bases at V and 1 base at J, with 8 bases between the two ends. CDR1 is SGHKS, CDR2 YYEKEE, per germline (reference sequence). The CDR3 runs to 13 residues. As DNA, the CDR3 is TGTGCCAGCAGCTCCACAGGGTCCTACGAGCAGTACTTC. It codes for CASSSTGSYEQYF.